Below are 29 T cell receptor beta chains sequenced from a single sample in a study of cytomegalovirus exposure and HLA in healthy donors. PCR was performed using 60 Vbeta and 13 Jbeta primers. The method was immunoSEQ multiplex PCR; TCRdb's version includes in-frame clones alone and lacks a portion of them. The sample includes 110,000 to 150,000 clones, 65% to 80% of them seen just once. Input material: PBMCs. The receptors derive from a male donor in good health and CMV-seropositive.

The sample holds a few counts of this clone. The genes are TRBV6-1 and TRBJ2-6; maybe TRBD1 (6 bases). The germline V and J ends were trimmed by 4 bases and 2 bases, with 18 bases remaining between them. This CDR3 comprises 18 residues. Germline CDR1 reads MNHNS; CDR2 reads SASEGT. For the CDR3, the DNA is TGTGCCAGCAGTGGGACAGCGCACGGGTTAACTGGGGCCAACGTCCTGACTTTC. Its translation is CASSGTAHGLTGANVLTF.

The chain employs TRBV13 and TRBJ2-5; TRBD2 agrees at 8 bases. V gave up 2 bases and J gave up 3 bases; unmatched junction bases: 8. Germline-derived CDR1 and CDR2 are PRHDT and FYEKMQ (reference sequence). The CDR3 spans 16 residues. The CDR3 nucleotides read TGTGCCAGCAGCTTAAAAACCCTAGCGGGTGAAGAGACCCAGTACTTC. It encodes CASSLKTLAGEETQYF.

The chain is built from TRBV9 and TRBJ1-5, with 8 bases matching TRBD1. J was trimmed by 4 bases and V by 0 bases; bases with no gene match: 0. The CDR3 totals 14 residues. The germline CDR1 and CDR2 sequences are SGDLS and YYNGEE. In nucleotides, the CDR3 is TGTGCCAGCAGCGTAGGACAGGGGAATCAGCCCCAGCATTTT. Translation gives CASSVGQGNQPQHF.

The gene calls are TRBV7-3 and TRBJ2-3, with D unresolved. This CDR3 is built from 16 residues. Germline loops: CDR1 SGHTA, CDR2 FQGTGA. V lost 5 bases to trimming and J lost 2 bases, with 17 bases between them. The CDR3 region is CASSLVSGQITDTQYF. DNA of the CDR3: TGTGCCAGCAGCCTGGTTTCTGGTCAGATCACAGATACGCAGTATTTT.

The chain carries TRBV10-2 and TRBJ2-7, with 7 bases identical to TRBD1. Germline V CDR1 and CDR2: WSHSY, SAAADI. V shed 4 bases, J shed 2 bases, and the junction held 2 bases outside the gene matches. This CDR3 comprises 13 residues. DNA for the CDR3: TGCGCCAGCAGTGTTGGGACAGCCTACGAGCAGTACTTC. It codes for CASSVGTAYEQYF.

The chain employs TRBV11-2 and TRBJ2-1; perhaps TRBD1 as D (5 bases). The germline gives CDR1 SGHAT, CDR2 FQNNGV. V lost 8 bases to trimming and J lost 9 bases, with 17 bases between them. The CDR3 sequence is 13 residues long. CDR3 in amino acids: CASGPPLRGEQFF. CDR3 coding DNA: TGTGCCAGCGGGCCCCCCTTAAGGGGTGAGCAGTTCTTC.

CDR3 nucleotides: TGTGCCACCAGCGCAGGGGGCGAGCAGTACTTC. It codes for CATSAGGEQYF. V usage is TRBV15 and J usage is TRBJ2-7; 7 nucleotides agree with TRBD1. The germline gives CDR1 LNHNV, CDR2 YYDKDF (reference sequence). J was trimmed by 6 bases and V by 5 bases; bases with no gene match: 1. The length of the CDR3 is 11 residues.

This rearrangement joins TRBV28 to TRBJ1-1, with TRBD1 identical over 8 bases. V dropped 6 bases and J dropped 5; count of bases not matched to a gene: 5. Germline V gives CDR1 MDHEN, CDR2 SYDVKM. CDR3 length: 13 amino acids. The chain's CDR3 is CASSSGGKTEAFF. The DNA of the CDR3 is TGTGCCAGCAGCTCAGGGGGCAAAACTGAAGCTTTCTTT.

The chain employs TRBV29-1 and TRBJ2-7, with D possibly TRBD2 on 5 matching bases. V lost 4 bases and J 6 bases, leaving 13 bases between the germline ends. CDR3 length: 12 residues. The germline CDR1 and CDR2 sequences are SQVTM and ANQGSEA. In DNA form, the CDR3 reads TGCAGCGTTGTTGTGGAGGAATTCGAGCAGTACTTC. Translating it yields CSVVVEEFEQYF.

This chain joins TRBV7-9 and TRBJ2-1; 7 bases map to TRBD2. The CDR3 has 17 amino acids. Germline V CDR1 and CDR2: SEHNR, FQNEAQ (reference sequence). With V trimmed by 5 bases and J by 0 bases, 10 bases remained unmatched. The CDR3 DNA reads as TGTGCCAGCAGCCCCAGAAGAGCGGGAAACTCCTACAATGAGCAGTTCTTC. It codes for CASSPRRAGNSYNEQFF.

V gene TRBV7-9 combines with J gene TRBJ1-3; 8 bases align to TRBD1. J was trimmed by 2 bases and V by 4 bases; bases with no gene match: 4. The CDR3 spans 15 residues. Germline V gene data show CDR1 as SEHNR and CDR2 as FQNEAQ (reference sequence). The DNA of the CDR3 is TGTGCCAGCAGCTCTCAGGGGGCCGCTGGAAACACCATATATTTT. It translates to CASSSQGAAGNTIYF.

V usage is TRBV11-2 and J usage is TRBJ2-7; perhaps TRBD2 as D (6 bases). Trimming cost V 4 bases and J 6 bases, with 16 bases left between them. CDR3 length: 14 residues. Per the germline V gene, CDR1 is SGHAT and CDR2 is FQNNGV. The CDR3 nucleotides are TGTGCCAGCAGCTCCATGACTAGATGGAGCGAGCAGTACTTC. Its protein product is CASSSMTRWSEQYF.

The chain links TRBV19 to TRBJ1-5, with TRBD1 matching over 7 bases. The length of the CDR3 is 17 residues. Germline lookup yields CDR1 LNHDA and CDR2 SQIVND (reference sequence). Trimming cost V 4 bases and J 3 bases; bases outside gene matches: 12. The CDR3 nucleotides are TGTGCCAGTAGTACTCGACAGGGCTCGACCCTCAATCAGCCCCAGCATTTT. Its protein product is CASSTRQGSTLNQPQHF. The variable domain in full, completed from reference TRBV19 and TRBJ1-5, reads DGGITQSPKYLFRKEGQNVTLSCEQNLNHDAMYWYRQDPGQGLRLIYYSQIVNDFQKGDIAEGYSVSREKKESFPLTVTSAQKNPTAFYLCASSTRQGSTLNQPQHFGDGTRLSIL.

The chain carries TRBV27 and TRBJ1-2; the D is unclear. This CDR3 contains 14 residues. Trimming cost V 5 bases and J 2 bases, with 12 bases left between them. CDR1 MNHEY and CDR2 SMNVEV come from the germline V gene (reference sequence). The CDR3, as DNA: TGTGCCAGCAGTGCCGGGATTTGGAACTATGGCTACACCTTC. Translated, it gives CASSAGIWNYGYTF.

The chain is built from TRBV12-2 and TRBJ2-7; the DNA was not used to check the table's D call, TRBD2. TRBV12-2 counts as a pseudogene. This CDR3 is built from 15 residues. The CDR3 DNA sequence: TGTGCAAGTCGCTTAGAGCCAAGGAGCTCCTACGAGCAGTACTTC. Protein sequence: CASRLEPRSSYEQYF.

The DNA of the CDR3 is TGTGCCAGCAGTTTGTCTTCAGGGGTACTTTACTATGGCTACACCTTC. Translated: CASSLSSGVLYYGYTF. The V call is TRBV6-5, the J call TRBJ1-2; TRBD1 is a possible D gene (6 bases). Germline lookup yields CDR1 MNHEY and CDR2 SVGAGI. Trimming stripped 4 bases from V and 3 bases from J, with 18 bases between. The CDR3 spans 16 residues.

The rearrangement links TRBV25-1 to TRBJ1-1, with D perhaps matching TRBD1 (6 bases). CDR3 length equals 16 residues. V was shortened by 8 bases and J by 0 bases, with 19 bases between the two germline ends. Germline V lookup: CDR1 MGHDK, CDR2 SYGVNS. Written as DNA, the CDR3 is TGTGCCAGCTGCGATGGGACACGTCCCTTGAACACTGAAGCTTTCTTT. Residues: CASCDGTRPLNTEAFF.

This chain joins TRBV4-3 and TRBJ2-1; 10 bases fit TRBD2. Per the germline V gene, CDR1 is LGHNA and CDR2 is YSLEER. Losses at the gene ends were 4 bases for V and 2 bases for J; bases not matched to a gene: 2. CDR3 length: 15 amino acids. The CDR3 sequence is CASSPGLAAYNEQFF. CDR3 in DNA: TGCGCCAGCAGCCCCGGACTAGCGGCCTACAATGAGCAGTTCTTC.

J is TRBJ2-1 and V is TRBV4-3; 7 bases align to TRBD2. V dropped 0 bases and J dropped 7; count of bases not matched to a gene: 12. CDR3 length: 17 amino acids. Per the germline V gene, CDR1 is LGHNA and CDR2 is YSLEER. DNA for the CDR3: TGCGCCAGCAGCCAAGATGTCGGCGGGAGAGGGGTAAATGAGCAGTTCTTC. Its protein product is CASSQDVGGRGVNEQFF.

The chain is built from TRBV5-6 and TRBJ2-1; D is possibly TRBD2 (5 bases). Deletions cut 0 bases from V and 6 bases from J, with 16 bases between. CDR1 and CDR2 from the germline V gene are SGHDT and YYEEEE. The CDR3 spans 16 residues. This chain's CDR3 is CASSLAPVRGSNEQFF. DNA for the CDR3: TGTGCCAGCAGCTTGGCCCCTGTTCGGGGATCCAATGAGCAGTTCTTC.

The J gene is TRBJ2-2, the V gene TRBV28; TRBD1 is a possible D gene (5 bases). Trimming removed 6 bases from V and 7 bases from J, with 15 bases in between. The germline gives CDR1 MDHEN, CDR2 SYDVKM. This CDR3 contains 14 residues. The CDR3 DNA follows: TGTGCCAGCAGCACAATTGACAGTGGCGGGGAGCTGTTTTTT. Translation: CASSTIDSGGELFF.

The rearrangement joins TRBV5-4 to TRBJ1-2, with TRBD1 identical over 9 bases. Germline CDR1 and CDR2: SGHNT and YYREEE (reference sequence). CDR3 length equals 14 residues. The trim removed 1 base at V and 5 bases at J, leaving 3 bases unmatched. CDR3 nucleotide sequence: TGTGCCAGCAGCTTGACAGGGGGCAGGTATGGCTACACCTTC. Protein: CASSLTGGRYGYTF.

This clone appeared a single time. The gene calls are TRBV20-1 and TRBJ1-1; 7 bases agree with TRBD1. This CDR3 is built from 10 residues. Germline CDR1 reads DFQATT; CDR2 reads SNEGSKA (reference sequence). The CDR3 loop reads CNGDRTEAFF. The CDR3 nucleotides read TGCAACGGGGACAGAACTGAAGCTTTCTTT.

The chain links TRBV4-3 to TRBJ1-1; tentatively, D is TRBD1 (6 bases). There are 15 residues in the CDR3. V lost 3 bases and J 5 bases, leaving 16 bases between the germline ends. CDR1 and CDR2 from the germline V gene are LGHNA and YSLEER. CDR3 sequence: CASSQSQVGGTEAFF. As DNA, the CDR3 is TGCGCCAGCAGCCAGTCTCAGGTAGGGGGAACTGAAGCTTTCTTT.

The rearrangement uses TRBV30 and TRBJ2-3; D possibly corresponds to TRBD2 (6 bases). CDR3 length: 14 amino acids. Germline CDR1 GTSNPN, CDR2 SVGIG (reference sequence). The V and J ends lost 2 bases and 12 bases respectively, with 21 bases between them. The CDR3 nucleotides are TGTGCCTGGAGTTCCGACCGAGCGGGCTTATTCCAGTATTTT. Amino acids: CAWSSDRAGLFQYF.

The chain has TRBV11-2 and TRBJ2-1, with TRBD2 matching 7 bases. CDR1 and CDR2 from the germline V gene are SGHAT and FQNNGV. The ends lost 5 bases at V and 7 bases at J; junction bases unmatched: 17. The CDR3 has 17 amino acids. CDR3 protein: CASSQGPPGTIFNEQFF. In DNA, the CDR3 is TGTGCCAGCAGCCAAGGTCCCCCCGGGACTATCTTTAATGAGCAGTTCTTC. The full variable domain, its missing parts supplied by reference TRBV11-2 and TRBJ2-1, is EAGVAQSPRYKIIEKRQSVAFWCNPISGHATLYWYQQILGQGPKLLIQFQNNGVVDDSQLPKDRFSAERLKGVDSTLKIQPAKLEDSAVYLCASSQGPPGTIFNEQFFGPGTRLTVL.

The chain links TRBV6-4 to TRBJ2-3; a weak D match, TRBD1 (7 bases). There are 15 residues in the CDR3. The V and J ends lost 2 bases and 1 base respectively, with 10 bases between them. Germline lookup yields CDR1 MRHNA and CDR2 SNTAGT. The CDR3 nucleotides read TGTGCCAGCAGTGACGGCAGGGGGGGCACAGATACGCAGTATTTT. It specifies CASSDGRGGTDTQYF.

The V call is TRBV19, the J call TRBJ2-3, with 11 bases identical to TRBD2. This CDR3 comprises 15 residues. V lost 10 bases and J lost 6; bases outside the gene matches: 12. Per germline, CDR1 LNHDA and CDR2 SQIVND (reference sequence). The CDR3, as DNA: TGTGCCACCACTTATAGCGGGAGGGCCGGGGATACGCAGTATTTT. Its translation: CATTYSGRAGDTQYF.

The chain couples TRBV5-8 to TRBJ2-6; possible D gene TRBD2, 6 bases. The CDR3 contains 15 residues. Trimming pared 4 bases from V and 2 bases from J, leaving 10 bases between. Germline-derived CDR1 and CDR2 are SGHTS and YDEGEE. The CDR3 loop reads CASSLAGTGANVLTF. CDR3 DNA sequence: TGTGCCAGCAGCCTGGCGGGGACTGGGGCCAACGTCCTGACTTTC.